This T cell receptor beta chain originates from a study of blood T cell repertoires in COVID-19. The overall study: Specimens from acute and convalescent COVID-19 originated in the United States, Italy and Spain. The analysed material was cDNA or gDNA that came from T cells, B-cell-depleted T cells, or PBMCs.

In the original analysis: Amplification with reference gene primers provided the estimates of nucleated cell counts. Clones were read by immunoSEQ multiplex PCR, and TCRdb kept only the in-frame ones, dropping some. Clonal size and the V and J genes are those of that table, whereas D and trimming came from the DNA. Found here are 410,000 or so clones, 75% to 90% of them singletons; the top ten hold almost 1.5%. About this clone: The same CDR3 arises from other DNA sequences in this sample as well.

The germline V gene has CDR1 SEHNR and CDR2 FQNEAQ (reference sequence). The CDR3 runs to 15 residues. V was cut by 0 bases and J by 2 bases, with 8 bases left in between. The sequenced sample consisted of peripheral blood. The chain couples TRBV7-9 to TRBJ1-3; D is perhaps TRBD1 (6 bases). The TCR comes from a woman in her 30s with active or convalescent COVID-19. The CDR3 bases are TGTGCCAGCAGCTTAGCGTCAGGGGCTGGAAACACCATATATTTT. It yields the protein CASSLASGAGNTIYF.